This TCR beta chain was observed in a study of PD-1 blockade in classical Hodgkin lymphoma. Whole-study results and caveats: Factors driving the repertoire differences, possibly disease activity or prior therapy, remain undefined. Complete responders started with a diversity level that resembled newly diagnosed patients at baseline. Before treatment, TCR diversity in newly diagnosed patients was reportedly lower than in healthy donors.

Here immunoSEQ multiplex PCR was the method, and the copy in TCRdb shows in-frame clones only, minus some. The sample includes 85,000 to 90,000 clones, about nine tenths seen only once; the top ten take 2.9%. The CDR3 is 10 amino acids. Germline values: CDR1 MDHEN, CDR2 SYDVKM. The ends were cut back, 6 bases at V and 3 bases at J, with 3 bases in the middle. Of note for this clone: Its matching antigen is unknown.

The time point was: cycle 4 day 1 (C4D1), after five to seven weeks of nivolumab. Relapses following autologous stem cell transplantation were seen in all patients, with brentuximab vedotin exposure varying. Patients' outcomes at their best amounted to complete response, partial response or progressive disease. This clonotype originated in a human donor with classical Hodgkin lymphoma. The source material was peripheral blood mononuclear cells (PBMCs), sampled before the fourth cycle of nivolumab. The V gene is TRBV28, the J gene TRBJ2-7; D gene uncertain. This chain's CDR3 is CASSHYEQYF. CDR3 sequence (DNA): TGTGCCAGCAGCCACTACGAGCAGTACTTC.